The 3 T cell receptor beta chains given below trace back to one sample, sequenced in a study of human T cells and chemical hapten exposure. Described time point: pre-sensitization, week 0. Treatment reported: therapeutic diphenylcyclopropenone sensitization with weekly scalp DPC. TCRdb reprocessed the RACE reads with MiXCR, giving one entry per CDR3 protein. The data show some 400,000 distinct CDR3 sequences, with roughly 5% seen just once and 2.6% held by the top ten. The source material was whole blood, sampled in connection with sensitization to the hapten diphenylcyclopropenone (DPC). All receptors derive from a woman aged 45-65 years with alopecia areata. Some clones in this sample may be carry-over from other donors' samples.

This clonotype has more than one count but fewer than ten. J is TRBJ1-4 and V is TRBV11-2; TRBD1 aligns across 8 bases. CDR1 and CDR2 (germline): SGHAT, FQNNGV. V shed 6 bases and J 0 bases; nucleotides not matched to a gene: 6. The CDR3 loop spans 16 amino acids. Here the CDR3 reads CASSSGGAATNEKLFF. The CDR3 coding sequence is TGTGCCAGCAGTTCAGGGGGCGCGGCAACTAATGAAAAACTGTTTTTT. Variable domain in full (rest from reference TRBV11-2 and TRBJ1-4): EAGVAQSPRYKIIEKRQSVAFWCNPISGHATLYWYQQILGQGPKLLIQFQNNGVVDDSQLPKDRFSAERLKGVDSTLKIQPAKLEDSAVYLCASSSGGAATNEKLFFGSGTQLSVL.

With respect to this clonotype: With a much larger clone just one base away, this may be a read error. This chain uses TRBV29-1 with TRBJ2-1; D unresolved. Germline loops: CDR1 SQVTM, CDR2 ANQGSEA. Trimming took 1 base from V and 7 from J, leaving 2 bases between them. The CDR3 covers 10 residues. This CDR3 reads CSVEVNEQFF. The DNA of the CDR3 is TGCAGCGTTGAAGTGAATGAGCAGTTCTTC.

This clonotype was found a few times. The V and J genes are TRBV6-5 and TRBJ2-6; D call uncertain. The germline V gene has CDR1 MNHEY and CDR2 SVGAGI. The length of the CDR3 is 15 residues. Trimming removed 5 bases at V and 0 bases at J, with 8 bases between. The CDR3 DNA reads TGTGCCAGCAGTGCCAGCAGCTCTGGGGCCAACGTCCTGACTTTC. Translation gives CASSASSSGANVLTF.